The 19 T cell receptor beta chains below come from one sample, sequenced in a study of cytomegalovirus exposure and HLA in healthy donors (dated by TCRdb to about 2017). Library preparation employed the immunoSEQ multiplex PCR assay. For the multiplex PCR, a mixture combining 60 forward primers for TCR Vbeta segments and 13 reverse primers for TCR Jbeta segments was used. TCRdb provides this immuneACCESS table in a form limited to in-frame rearrangements. Some clones are lacking; in checked studies, under half of them reflect an unresolved V gene, and why the rest are absent is not known. The sample table records 150,000 to 200,000 clones; approximately 85% of these occur just once. The biggest ten clones account for about 2% of the sample. Sequencing was done on a sample of PBMCs. The receptor set was obtained from a man younger than 35 in good health and CMV-seropositive.

The V call is TRBV7-9, the J call TRBJ1-2; D call uncertain. The germline V gene encodes CDR1 SEHNR and CDR2 FQNEAQ (reference sequence). The CDR3 runs 14 residues. V gave up 5 bases and J gave up 3 bases, with 13 bases separating them. The CDR3 coding sequence is TGTGCCAGCAGCCCTAGAGGTGAGGACTATGGCTACACCTTC. Amino acids: CASSPRGEDYGYTF.

The rearrangement joins TRBV11-1 to TRBJ2-1; unclear D gene. The CDR3 length is 14 residues. The V and J ends lost 8 bases and 2 bases respectively, with 13 bases between them. The germline V gene has CDR1 SGHAT and CDR2 FQDESV (reference sequence). CDR3 coding DNA: TGTGCCAGCGCCTACTCGACTGCCTACAATGAGCAGTTCTTC. It encodes CASAYSTAYNEQFF.

The chain carries TRBV7-2 and TRBJ2-1, with 13 nucleotides matching TRBD2. Germline CDR1 SGHTA, CDR2 FQGNSA. CDR3 length: 16 amino acids. Unmatched junction bases numbered 13, after V lost 5 bases and J lost 12 bases. The CDR3 loop is CASSATSGGAPFGQFF. In DNA, the CDR3 is TGTGCCAGCAGCGCTACTAGCGGGGGGGCCCCTTTCGGGCAGTTCTTC.

V usage is TRBV6-5 and J usage is TRBJ1-5; D not resolved. Per the germline V gene, CDR1 is MNHEY and CDR2 is SVGAGI. This CDR3 has 13 residues. Trimming took 2 bases from V and 7 from J, leaving 9 bases between them. The CDR3 is CASSYAREQPQHF. Here the CDR3 DNA reads TGTGCCAGCAGTTACGCGCGGGAACAGCCCCAGCATTTT.

The sample holds one count of this clone. The chain is built from TRBV5-5 and TRBJ1-1; D possibly corresponds to TRBD1 (5 bases). The CDR3 totals 15 residues. Per germline, CDR1 SGHKS and CDR2 YYEKEE (reference sequence). With 3 bases removed from V and 4 bases from J, the gap between germline ends came to 16 bases. CDR3 DNA sequence: TGTGCCAGCAGCTGGGCTGAACAGGTTAGCACTGAAGCTTTCTTT. Its protein product is CASSWAEQVSTEAFF.

The chain is built from TRBV11-2 and TRBJ1-1; TRBD1 is a possible D gene (5 bases). Germline V gives CDR1 SGHAT, CDR2 FQNNGV. Trimming stripped 1 base from V and 2 bases from J, with 11 bases between. The CDR3 is made up of 15 amino acids. CDR3 amino acids: CASSLGPGTNTEAFF. DNA of the CDR3: TGTGCCAGCAGCTTAGGGCCGGGGACTAACACTGAAGCTTTCTTT.

The chain has TRBV28 and TRBJ1-5, with no clear D. Germline CDR1 and CDR2: MDHEN and SYDVKM. CDR3 length: 14 amino acids. Trimming took off 6 bases at V and 0 bases at J, with 9 bases between the two ends. CDR3 nucleotide sequence: TGTGCCAGCAGCGCTAGATTTAGCAATCAGCCCCAGCATTTT. Its translation is CASSARFSNQPQHF.

The rearrangement uses TRBV5-1 and TRBJ1-4; the match to TRBD1 covers 7 bases. The J segment lost 6 bases and the V segment lost 2 bases, leaving 1 base of the junction unmatched. Germline CDR1 SGHRS, CDR2 YFSETQ. The CDR3 has 13 residues. The CDR3 spells CASSFGTDEKLFF. The CDR3 region has the DNA TGCGCCAGCAGCTTTGGGACAGATGAAAAACTGTTTTTT.

The chain links TRBV5-6 to TRBJ2-1; possible D gene TRBD2, 6 bases. Germline assignment: CDR1 SGHDT and CDR2 YYEEEE. With 0 bases removed from V and 13 bases from J, the gap between germline ends came to 11 bases. This CDR3 is 12 amino acids long. CDR3 protein: CASSLGLASQFF. Here the CDR3 DNA reads TGTGCCAGCAGCTTGGGTCTAGCGAGCCAGTTCTTC.

This clone was recorded once. This chain uses TRBV6-1 with TRBJ1-4; D not resolved. The CDR3 extends over 18 amino acids. Germline CDR1 and CDR2: MNHNS and SASEGT. Trimming removed 0 bases at V and 8 bases at J, with 22 bases between. CDR3 sequence (DNA): TGTGCCAGCAGTGAAGCGCTCTCCGGGTTGCTGGGAGGGGAAAAACTGTTTTTT. Its protein product is CASSEALSGLLGGEKLFF.

The chain carries TRBV11-2 and TRBJ2-7, with D possibly matching TRBD1 (6 bases). V lost 4 bases, J lost 4 bases, and 17 bases lay in between. This CDR3 has 15 residues. The germline V gene has CDR1 SGHAT and CDR2 FQNNGV. The CDR3 bases are TGTGCCAGCAGCTCACGGACAGTCCAGAGGTACGAGCAGTACTTC. Its translation: CASSSRTVQRYEQYF.

The chain joins TRBV2 to TRBJ2-7, with 10 bases aligning to TRBD1. V shed 10 bases and J 2 bases; nucleotides not matched to a gene: 8. Germline values: CDR1 SNHLY, CDR2 FYNNEI. The CDR3 loop spans 14 amino acids. The CDR3 DNA sequence: TGTGCCATCACACCGGGACAGGGGACCTACGAGCAGTACTTC. This encodes CAITPGQGTYEQYF.

The V call is TRBV7-2, the J call TRBJ2-3; D not certain. The CDR3 has 13 residues. Trimming left V 5 bases short and J 0 bases short, with 6 bases between. Per germline, CDR1 SGHTA and CDR2 FQGNSA. In DNA, the CDR3 is TGTGCCAGCAGCCCCCAGAGCACAGATACGCAGTATTTT. This sequence encodes CASSPQSTDTQYF.

This rearrangement joins TRBV5-5 to TRBJ1-1, with 8 bases lining up with TRBD1. CDR3 length: 16 residues. The ends lost 1 base at V and 3 bases at J; junction bases unmatched: 8. The germline V gene has CDR1 SGHKS and CDR2 YYEKEE (reference sequence). The CDR3 coding sequence is TGTGCCAGCAGCTTGACCGGGTCAGGGGGCGACACTGAAGCTTTCTTT. Protein sequence: CASSLTGSGGDTEAFF.

This clone turned up a few times. The rearrangement links TRBV6-5 to TRBJ1-1, with 7 bases fitting TRBD1. Trimming removed 0 bases from V and 5 bases from J; junction bases left unmatched: 6. CDR1 is MNHEY, CDR2 SVGAGI, per germline. This CDR3 region has 15 residues. CDR3 nucleotide sequence: TGTGCCAGCAGTTACTCTTCACAGGGGAATACTGAAGCTTTCTTT. This encodes CASSYSSQGNTEAFF.

This clone showed up just a few times. The rearrangement uses TRBV30 and TRBJ1-5, with D possibly being TRBD1 (5 bases). The CDR3 loop spans 12 amino acids. Trimming cost V 0 bases and J 10 bases, with 10 bases left between them. Germline-derived CDR1 and CDR2 are GTSNPN and SVGIG (reference sequence). CDR3 protein: CAWSVAGQPQHF. CDR3 coding DNA: TGTGCCTGGAGTGTAGCGGGGCAACCCCAGCATTTT.

The chain couples TRBV11-2 to TRBJ2-7, with 8 bases lining up with TRBD1. From germline, CDR1 is SGHAT and CDR2 FQNNGV. This CDR3 spans 17 amino acids. After removal of 4 bases from V and 5 bases from J, the junction contained 16 bases not matched to a gene. CDR3 sequence (DNA): TGTGCCAGCAGCTCTGGTCTAGAAATCGCAGGGGGCAACGAGCAGTACTTC. Protein product: CASSSGLEIAGGNEQYF.

This clone was found a few times. V and J are TRBV7-3 and TRBJ2-2; 8 bases fit TRBD2. Germline V gene lookup returns CDR1 SGHTA and CDR2 FQGTGA. Trimming took 5 bases from V and 5 from J; bases not matched to a gene: 10. The CDR3 sequence is 16 residues long. CDR3 loop: CASSAGSGGVTGELFF. For the CDR3, the DNA is TGTGCCAGCAGCGCCGGATCGGGGGGGGTAACCGGGGAGCTGTTTTTT.

The chain employs TRBV9 and TRBJ2-1; TRBD2 agrees at 14 bases. V shed 0 bases and J 10 bases; nucleotides not matched to a gene: 9. CDR1 and CDR2 (germline): SGDLS, YYNGEE. The CDR3 has 17 residues. This CDR3 reads CASSVGVTSGGAREQFF. CDR3 in DNA: TGTGCCAGCAGCGTAGGAGTGACTAGCGGGGGGGCACGGGAGCAGTTCTTC.